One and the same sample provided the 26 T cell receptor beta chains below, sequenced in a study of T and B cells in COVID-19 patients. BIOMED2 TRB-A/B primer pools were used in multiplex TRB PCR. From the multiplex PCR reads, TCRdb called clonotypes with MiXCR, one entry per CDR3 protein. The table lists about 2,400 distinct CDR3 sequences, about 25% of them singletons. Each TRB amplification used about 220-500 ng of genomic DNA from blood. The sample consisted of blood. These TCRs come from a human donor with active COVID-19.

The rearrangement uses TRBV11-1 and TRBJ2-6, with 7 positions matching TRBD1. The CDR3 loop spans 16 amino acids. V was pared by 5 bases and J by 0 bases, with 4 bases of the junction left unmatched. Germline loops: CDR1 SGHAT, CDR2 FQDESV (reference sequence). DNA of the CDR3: TGTGCCAGCAGCCGGGACAGAGCCTCTGGGGCCAACGTCCTGACTTTC. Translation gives CASSRDRASGANVLTF.

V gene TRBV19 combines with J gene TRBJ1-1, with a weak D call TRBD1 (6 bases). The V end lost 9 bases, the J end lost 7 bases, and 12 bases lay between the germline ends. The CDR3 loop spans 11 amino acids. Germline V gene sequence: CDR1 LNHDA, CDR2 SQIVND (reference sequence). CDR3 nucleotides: TGTGCCAGCGGGGGCTCCGTTGAAGCTTTCTTT. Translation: CASGGSVEAFF.

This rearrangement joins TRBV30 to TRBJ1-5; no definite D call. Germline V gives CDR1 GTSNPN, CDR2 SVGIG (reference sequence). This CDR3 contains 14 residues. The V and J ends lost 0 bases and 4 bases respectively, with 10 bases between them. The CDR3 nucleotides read TGTGCCTGGAGTGTCGGGAGCAATAATCAGCCCCAGCATTTT. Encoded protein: CAWSVGSNNQPQHF.

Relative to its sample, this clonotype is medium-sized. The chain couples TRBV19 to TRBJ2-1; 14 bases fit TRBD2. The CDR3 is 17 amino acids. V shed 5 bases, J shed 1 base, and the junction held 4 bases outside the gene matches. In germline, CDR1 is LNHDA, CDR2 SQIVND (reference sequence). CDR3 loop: CASSDGTSGSSYNEQFF. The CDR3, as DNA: TGTGCCAGTAGTGATGGGACTAGCGGGAGTTCCTACAATGAGCAGTTCTTC.

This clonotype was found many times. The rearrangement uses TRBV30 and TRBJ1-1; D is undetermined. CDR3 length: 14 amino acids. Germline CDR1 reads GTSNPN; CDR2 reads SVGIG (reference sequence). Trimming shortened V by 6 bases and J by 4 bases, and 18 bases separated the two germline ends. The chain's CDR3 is CACLYLGASTEAFF. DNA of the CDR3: TGTGCCTGCCTTTACCTCGGAGCGAGCACTGAAGCTTTCTTT.

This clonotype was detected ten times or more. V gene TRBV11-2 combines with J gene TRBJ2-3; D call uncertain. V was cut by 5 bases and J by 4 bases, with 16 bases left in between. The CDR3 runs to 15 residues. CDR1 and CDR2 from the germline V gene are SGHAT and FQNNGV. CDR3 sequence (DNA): TGTGCCAGCAGCAATCCCGCGGCGTCCTCAGATACGCAGTATTTT. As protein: CASSNPAASSDTQYF. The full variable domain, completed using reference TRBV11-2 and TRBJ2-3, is EAGVAQSPRYKIIEKRQSVAFWCNPISGHATLYWYQQILGQGPKLLIQFQNNGVVDDSQLPKDRFSAERLKGVDSTLKIQPAKLEDSAVYLCASSNPAASSDTQYFGPGTRLTVL.

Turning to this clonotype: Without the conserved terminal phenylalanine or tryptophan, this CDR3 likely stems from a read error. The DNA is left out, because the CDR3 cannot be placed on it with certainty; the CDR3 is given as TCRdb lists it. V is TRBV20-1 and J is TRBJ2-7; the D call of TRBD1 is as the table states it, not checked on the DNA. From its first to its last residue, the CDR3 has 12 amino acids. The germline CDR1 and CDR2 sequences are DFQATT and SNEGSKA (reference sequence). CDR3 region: CSARAMTGPSVS.

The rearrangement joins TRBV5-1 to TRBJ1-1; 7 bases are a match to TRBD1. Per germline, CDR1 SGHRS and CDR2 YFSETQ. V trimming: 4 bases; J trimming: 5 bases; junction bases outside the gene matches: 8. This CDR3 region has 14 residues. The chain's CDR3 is CASSRGQGGTEAFF. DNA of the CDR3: TGCGCCAGCAGCCGAGGCCAGGGGGGTACTGAAGCTTTCTTT.

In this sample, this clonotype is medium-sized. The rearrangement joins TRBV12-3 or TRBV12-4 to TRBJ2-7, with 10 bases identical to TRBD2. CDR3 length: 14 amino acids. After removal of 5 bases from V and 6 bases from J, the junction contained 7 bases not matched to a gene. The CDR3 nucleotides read TGTGCCAGCAGTCTTAGCGGGAGGTCGGCCGAGCAGTACTTC. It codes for CASSLSGRSAEQYF.

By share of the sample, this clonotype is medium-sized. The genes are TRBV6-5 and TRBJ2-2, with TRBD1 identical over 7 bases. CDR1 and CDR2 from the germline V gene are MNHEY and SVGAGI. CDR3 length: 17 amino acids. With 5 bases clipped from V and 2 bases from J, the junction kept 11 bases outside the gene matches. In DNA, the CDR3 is TGTGCCAGCAGTCGCTGGTCGACAGGGCAAAACACCGGGGAGCTGTTTTTT. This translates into CASSRWSTGQNTGELFF.

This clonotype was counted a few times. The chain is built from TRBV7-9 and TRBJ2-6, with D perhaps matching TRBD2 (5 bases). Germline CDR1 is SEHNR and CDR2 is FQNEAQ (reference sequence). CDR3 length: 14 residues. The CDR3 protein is CATRAGSGANVLTF. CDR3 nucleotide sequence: TGTGCTACTAGGGCAGGCTCTGGGGCCAACGTCCTGACTTTC.

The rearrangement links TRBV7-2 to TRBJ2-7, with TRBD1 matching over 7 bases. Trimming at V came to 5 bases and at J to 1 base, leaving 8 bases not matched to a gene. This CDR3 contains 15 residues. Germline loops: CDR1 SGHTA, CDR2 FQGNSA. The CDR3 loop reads CASSMGTVRSYEQYF. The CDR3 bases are TGTGCCAGCAGCATGGGGACAGTTCGATCCTACGAGCAGTACTTC.

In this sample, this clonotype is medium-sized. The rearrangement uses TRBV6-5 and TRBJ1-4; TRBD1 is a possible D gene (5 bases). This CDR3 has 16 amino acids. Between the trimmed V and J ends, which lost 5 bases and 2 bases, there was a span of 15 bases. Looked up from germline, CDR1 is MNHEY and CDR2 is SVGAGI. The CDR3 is CASSRAGSSTNEKLFF. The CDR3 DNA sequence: TGTGCCAGCAGTAGGGCAGGGAGTAGTACTAATGAAAAACTGTTTTTT.

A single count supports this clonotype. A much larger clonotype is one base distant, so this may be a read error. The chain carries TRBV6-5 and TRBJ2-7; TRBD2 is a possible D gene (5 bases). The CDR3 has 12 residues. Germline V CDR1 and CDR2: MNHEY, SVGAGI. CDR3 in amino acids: CASRGRTEEHYF. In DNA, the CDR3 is TGTGCCAGCAGGGGTCGTACGGAGGAGCATTACTTC.

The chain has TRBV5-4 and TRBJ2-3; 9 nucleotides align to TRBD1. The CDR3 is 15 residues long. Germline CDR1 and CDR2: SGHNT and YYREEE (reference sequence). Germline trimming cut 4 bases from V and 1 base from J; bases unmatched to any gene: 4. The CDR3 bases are TGTGCCAGCAGCAGCCGGGACAGGGGCACAGATACGCAGTATTTT. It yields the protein CASSSRDRGTDTQYF.

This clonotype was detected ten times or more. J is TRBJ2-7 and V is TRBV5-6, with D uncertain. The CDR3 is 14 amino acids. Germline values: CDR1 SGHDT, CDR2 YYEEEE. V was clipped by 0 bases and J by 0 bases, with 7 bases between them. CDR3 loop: CASSLDQSSYEQYF. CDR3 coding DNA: TGTGCCAGCAGCTTGGATCAGAGCTCCTACGAGCAGTACTTC.

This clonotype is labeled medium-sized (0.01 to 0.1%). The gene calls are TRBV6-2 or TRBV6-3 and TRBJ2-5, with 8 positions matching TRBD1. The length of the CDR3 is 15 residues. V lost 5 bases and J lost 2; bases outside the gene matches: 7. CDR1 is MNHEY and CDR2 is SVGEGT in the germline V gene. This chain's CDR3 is CASSPRQGRQETQYF. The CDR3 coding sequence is TGTGCCAGCAGTCCCCGACAGGGGAGGCAAGAGACCCAGTACTTC.

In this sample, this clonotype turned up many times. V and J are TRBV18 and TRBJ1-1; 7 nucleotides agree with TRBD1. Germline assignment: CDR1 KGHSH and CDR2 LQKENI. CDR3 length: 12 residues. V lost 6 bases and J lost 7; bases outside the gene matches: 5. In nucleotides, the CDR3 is TGTGCCAGCTCTCCTAGACAGGGTGAAGCTTTCTTT. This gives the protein CASSPRQGEAFF.

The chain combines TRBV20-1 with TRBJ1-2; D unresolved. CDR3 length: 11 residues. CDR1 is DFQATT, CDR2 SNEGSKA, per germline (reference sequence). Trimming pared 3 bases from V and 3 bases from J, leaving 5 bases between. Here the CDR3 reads CSAREDYGYTF. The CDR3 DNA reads TGCAGTGCTAGGGAGGACTATGGCTACACCTTC.

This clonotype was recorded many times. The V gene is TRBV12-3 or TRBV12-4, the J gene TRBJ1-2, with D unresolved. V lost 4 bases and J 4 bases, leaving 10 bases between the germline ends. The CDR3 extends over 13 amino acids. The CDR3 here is CASSSTQRYGYTF. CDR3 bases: TGTGCCAGCAGTTCGACGCAGCGCTATGGCTACACCTTC.

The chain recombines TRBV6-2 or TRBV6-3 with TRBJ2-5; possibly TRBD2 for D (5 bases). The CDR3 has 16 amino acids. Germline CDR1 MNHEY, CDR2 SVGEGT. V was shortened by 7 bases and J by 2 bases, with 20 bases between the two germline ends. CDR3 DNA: TGTGCCAGCACTTCCACCGAACTAGGAAGACAAGAGACCCAGTACTTC. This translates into CASTSTELGRQETQYF.

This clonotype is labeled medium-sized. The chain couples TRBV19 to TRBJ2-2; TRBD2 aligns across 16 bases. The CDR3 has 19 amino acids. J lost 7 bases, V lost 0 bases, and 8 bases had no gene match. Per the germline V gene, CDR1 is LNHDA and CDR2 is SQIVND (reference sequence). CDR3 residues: CASSIEGLAGGPRGGELFF. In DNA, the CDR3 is TGTGCCAGTAGTATAGAGGGACTAGCGGGAGGGCCAAGAGGCGGGGAGCTGTTTTTT.

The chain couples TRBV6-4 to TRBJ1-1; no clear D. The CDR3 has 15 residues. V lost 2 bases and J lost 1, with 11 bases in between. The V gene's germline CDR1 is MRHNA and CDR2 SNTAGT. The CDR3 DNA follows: TGTGCCAGCAGTGACGATAGCGGCGGGAACACTGAAGCTTTCTTT. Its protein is CASSDDSGGNTEAFF.

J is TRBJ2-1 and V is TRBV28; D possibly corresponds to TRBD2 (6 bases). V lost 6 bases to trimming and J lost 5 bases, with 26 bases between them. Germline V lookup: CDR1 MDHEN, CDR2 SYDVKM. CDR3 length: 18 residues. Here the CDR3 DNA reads TGTGCCAGCAGCGATGGACTAATCGCCCGGATTTACCACAATGAGCAGTTCTTC. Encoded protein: CASSDGLIARIYHNEQFF.

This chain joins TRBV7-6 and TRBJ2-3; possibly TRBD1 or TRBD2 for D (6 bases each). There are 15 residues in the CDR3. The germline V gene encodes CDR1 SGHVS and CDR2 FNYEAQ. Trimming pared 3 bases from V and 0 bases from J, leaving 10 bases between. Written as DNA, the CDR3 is TGTGCCAGCAGCTTGACGGGGGCAAGCACAGATACGCAGTATTTT. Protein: CASSLTGASTDTQYF.

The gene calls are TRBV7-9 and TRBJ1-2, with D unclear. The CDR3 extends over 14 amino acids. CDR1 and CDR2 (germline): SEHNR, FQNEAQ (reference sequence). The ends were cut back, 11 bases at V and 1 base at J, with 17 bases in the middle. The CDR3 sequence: CALAPGGLNYGYTF. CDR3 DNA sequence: TGTGCCTTGGCCCCAGGCGGCCTTAACTATGGCTACACCTTC.